This T cell receptor (beta chain) emerged from a study of blood T cell repertoires in COVID-19. This clone was counted once. The germline V gene has CDR1 MNHEY and CDR2 SVGAGI. The CDR3 spans 16 residues. V lost 2 bases to trimming and J lost 2 bases, with 14 bases between them. Clones were read by immunoSEQ multiplex PCR, and TCRdb kept only the in-frame ones, dropping some. The sample consists of about 62,000 clones, about nine tenths of them appearing once. The receptor's source is a woman of 80 years or more with acute or convalescent COVID-19. The rearrangement joins TRBV6-5 to TRBJ2-3, with D maybe TRBD1 (5 bases). Material for sequencing was peripheral blood. The CDR3 loop reads CASSYGAEMATDTQYF. The CDR3 nucleotides read TGTGCCAGCAGTTACGGGGCAGAGATGGCCACAGATACGCAGTATTTT.